This T cell receptor (beta chain) comes out of a study of T cells in Graves' hyperthyroidism and ophthalmopathy. About the research overall: At initial diagnosis, before any treatment had begun, peripheral blood was obtained.

Amplification targeted TCR beta CDR3 regions from RNA transcripts. The TCR CDR3 was amplified in a first-round RT-PCR using the HTBI primer set. TCRdb reprocessed the multiplex PCR reads via MiXCR and lists one record per CDR3 protein. The sample contains some 300,000 distinct CDR3 sequences, roughly 13% of which appear only once. For this clonotype: The antigen remains unidentified.

Germline V lookup: CDR1 GTSNPN, CDR2 SVGIG (reference sequence). The V gene end was trimmed by 5 bases and the J gene end by 6 bases; junction bases not matched to a gene: 6. The CDR3 runs 12 residues. General study results and limits: Most thyroid clonotypes expanded above 0.001 were also detected in blood. A median 6.5 months before onset, the model predicted ophthalmopathy. Ophthalmopathy was separated from stable hyperthyroidism by a 13 V-J model.

The V and J genes are TRBV30 and TRBJ2-7; 8 bases line up with TRBD1. The specimen was blood. The clonotype comes from a woman between 25 and 40 years old with Graves' hyperthyroidism that later progressed to Graves' ophthalmopathy. CDR3 coding DNA: TGTGCCTGGGACAGGGGCCCATTCGAGCAGTACTTC. Translation: CAWDRGPFEQYF. The entire variable domain, with the rest obtained from reference TRBV30 and TRBJ2-7, is as follows: SQTIHQWPATLVQPVGSPLSLECTVEGTSNPNLYWYRQAAGRGLQLLFYSVGIGQISSEVPQNLSASRPQDRQFILSSKKLLLSDSGFYLCAWDRGPFEQYFGPGTRLTVT.